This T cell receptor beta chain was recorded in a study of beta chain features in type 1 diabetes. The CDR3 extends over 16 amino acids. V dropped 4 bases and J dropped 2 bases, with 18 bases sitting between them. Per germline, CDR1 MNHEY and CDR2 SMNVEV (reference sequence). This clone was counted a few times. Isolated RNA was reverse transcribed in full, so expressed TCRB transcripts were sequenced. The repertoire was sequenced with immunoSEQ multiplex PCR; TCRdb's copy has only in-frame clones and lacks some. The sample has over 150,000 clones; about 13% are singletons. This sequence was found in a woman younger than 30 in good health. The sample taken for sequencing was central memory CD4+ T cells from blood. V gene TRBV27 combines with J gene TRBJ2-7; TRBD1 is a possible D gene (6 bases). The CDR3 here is CASSSLDRIKAYEQYF. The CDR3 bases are TGTGCCAGCAGTTCATTAGACAGGATCAAAGCCTACGAGCAGTACTTC.